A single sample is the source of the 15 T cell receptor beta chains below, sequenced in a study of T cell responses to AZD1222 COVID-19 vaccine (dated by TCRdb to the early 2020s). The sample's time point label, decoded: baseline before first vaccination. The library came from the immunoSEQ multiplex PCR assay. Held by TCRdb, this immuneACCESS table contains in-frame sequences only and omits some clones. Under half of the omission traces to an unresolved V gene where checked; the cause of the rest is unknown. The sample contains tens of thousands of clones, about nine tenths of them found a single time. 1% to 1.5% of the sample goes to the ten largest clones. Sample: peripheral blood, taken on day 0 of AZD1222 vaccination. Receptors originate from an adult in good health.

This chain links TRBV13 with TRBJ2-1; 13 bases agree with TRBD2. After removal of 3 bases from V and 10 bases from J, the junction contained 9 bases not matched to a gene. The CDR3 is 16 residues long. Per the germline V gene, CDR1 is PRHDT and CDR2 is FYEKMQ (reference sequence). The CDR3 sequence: CASSFYTSGRAGEQFF. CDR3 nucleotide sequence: TGTGCCAGCAGCTTCTACACTAGCGGGAGGGCCGGGGAGCAGTTCTTC. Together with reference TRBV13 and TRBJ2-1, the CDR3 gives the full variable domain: AAGVIQSPRHLIKEKRETATLKCYPIPRHDTVYWYQQGPGQDPQFLISFYEKMQSDKGSIPDRFSAQQFSDYHSELNMSSLELGDSALYFCASSFYTSGRAGEQFFGPGTRLTVL.

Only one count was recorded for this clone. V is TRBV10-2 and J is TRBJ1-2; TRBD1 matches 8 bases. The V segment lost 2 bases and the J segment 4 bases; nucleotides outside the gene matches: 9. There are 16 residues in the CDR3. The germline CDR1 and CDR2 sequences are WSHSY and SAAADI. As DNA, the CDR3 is TGCGCCAGCAGTGAGCAGGGGGCAATGATAGGCTATGGCTACACCTTC. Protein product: CASSEQGAMIGYGYTF.

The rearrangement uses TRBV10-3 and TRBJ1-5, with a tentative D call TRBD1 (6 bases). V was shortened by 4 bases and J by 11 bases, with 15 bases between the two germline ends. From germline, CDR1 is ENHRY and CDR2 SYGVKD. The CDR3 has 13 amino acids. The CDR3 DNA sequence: TGTGCCATCAGTGGGGGGGGGCACGGGTCCCAGCATTTT. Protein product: CAISGGGHGSQHF.

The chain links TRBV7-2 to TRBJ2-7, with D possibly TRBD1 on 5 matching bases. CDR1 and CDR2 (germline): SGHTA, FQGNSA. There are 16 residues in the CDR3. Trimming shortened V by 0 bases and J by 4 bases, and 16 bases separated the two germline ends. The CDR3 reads CASSLAGRQTKYEQYF. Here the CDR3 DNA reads TGTGCCAGCAGCTTAGCGGGAAGACAGACCAAGTACGAGCAGTACTTC.

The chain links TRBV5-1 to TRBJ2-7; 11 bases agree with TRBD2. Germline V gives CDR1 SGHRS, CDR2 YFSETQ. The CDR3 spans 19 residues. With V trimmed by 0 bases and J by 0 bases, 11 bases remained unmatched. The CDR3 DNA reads TGCGCCAGCAGCTTGGCCCCGGGACTAGCGGCCCTTTCCTCCTACGAGCAGTACTTC. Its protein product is CASSLAPGLAALSSYEQYF.

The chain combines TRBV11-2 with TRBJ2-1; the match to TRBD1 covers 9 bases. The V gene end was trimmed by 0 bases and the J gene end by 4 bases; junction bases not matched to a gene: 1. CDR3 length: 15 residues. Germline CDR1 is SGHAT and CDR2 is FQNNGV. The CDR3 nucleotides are TGTGCCAGCAGCTTAGAGGGACAGGGTTACAATGAGCAGTTCTTC. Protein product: CASSLEGQGYNEQFF.

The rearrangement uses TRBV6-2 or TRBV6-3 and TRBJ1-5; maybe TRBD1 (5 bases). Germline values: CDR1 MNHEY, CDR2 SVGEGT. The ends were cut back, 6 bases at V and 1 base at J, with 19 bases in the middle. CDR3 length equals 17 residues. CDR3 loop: CASSPPGGSVSNQPQHF. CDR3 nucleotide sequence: TGTGCCAGCAGCCCCCCCGGGGGTTCGGTGAGCAATCAGCCCCAGCATTTT.

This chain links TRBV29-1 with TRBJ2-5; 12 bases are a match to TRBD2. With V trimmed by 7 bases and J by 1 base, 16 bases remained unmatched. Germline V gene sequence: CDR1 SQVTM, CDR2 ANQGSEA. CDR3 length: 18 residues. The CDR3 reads CSGRETSGSSSRQETQYF. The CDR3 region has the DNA TGCAGCGGCCGAGAGACTAGCGGGAGTTCGTCCCGCCAAGAGACCCAGTACTTC. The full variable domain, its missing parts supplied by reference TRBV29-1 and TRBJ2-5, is SAVISQKPSRDICQRGTSLTIQCQVDSQVTMMFWYRQQPGQSLTLIATANQGSEATYESGFVIDKFPISRPNLTFSTLTVSNMSPEDSSIYLCSGRETSGSSSRQETQYFGPGTRLLVL.

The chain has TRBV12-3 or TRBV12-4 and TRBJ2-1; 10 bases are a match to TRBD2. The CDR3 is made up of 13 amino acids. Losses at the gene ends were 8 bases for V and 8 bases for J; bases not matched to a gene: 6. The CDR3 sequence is CASDSSGSYEQFF. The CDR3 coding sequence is TGTGCCAGCGACTCTAGCGGGAGCTATGAGCAGTTCTTC.

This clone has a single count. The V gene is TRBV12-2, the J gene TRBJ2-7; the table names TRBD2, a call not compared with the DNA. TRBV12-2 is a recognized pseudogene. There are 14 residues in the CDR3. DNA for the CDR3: TGTGCAAGTCTTGTAAGGAGGCTTATTTACGAGCAGTACTTC. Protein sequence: CASLVRRLIYEQYF.

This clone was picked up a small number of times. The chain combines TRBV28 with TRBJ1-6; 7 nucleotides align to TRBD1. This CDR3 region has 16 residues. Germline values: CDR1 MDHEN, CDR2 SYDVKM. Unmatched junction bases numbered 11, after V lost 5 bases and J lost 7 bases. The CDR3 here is CASSPYRGLENSPLHF. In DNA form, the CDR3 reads TGTGCCAGCAGTCCTTACAGGGGATTGGAGAATTCACCCCTCCACTTT.

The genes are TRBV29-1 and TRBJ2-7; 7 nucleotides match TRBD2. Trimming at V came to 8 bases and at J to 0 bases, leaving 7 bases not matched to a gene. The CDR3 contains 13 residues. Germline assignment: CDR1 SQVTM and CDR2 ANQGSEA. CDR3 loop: CSFRSGNSYEQYF. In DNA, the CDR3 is TGCAGCTTCCGGAGCGGGAACTCCTACGAGCAGTACTTC.

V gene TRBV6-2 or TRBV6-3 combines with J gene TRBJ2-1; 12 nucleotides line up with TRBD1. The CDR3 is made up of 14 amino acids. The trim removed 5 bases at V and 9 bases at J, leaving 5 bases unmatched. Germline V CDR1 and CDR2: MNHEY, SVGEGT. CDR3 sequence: CASSTGTGGTEQFF. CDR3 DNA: TGTGCCAGCAGTACCGGGACAGGGGGCACTGAGCAGTTCTTC.

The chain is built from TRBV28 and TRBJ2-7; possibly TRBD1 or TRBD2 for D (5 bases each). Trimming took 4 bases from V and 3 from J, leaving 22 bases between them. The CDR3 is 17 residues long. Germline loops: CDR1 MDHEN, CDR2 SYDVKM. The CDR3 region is CASSSPLARGTLYEQYF. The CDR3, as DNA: TGTGCCAGCAGTTCCCCCCTTGCGAGGGGAACCCTCTACGAGCAGTACTTC. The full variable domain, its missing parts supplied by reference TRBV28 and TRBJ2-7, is DVKVTQSSRYLVKRTGEKVFLECVQDMDHENMFWYRQDPGLGLRLIYFSYDVKMKEKGDIPEGYSVSREKKERFSLILESASTNQTSMYLCASSSPLARGTLYEQYFGPGTRLTVT.

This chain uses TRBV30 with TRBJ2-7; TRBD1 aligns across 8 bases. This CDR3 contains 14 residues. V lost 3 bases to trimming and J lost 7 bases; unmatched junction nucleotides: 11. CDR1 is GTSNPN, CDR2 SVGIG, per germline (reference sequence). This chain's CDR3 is CAWRDRGRGWEQYF. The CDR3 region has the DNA TGTGCCTGGAGAGACAGGGGCAGAGGCTGGGAGCAGTACTTC.